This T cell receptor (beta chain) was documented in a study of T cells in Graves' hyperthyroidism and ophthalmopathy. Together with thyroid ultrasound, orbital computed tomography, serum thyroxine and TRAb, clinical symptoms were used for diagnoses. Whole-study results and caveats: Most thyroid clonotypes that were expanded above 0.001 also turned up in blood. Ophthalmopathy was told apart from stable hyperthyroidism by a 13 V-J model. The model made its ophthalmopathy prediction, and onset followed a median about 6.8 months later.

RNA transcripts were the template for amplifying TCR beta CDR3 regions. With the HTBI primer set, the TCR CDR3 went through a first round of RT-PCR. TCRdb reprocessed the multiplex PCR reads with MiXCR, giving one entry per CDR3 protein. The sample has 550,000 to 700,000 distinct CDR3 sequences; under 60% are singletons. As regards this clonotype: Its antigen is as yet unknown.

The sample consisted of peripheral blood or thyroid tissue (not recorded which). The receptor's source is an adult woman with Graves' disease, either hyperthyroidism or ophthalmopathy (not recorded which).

The CDR3 sequence: CASSLEWQDEQYF. CDR3 coding DNA: TGTGCCAGCAGCTTAGAATGGCAGGACGAGCAGTACTTC. V and J are TRBV7-6 and TRBJ2-7; D gene uncertain. The CDR3 sequence is 13 residues long. V was pared by 1 base and J by 5 bases, with 9 bases between. Germline values: CDR1 SGHVS, CDR2 FNYEAQ.